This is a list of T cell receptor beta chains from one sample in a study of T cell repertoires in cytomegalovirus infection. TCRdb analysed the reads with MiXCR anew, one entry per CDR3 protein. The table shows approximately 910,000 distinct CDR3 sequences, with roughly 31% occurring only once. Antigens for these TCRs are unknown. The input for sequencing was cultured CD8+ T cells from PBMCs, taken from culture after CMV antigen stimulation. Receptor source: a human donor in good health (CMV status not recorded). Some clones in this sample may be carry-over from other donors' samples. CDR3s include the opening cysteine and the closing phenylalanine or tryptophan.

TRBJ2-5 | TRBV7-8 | CASSYDRNGRLAGGRLETQYF
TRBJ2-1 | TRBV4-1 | CASSPHVQGNNEQFF
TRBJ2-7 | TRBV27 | CASSPGDRVSEQYF
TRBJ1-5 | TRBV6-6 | CASSYPRNGGHNQPQHF
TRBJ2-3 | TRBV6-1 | CASGIHPTGASCTDTQYF
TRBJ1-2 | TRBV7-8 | CTSSSRPNGYTF
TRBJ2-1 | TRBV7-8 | CASSWDRRGNNEQFF
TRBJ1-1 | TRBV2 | CASRTGAGNTEAFF
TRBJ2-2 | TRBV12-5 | CASGFSGTAITGELFF
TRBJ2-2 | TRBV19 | CASSATGDGELFF
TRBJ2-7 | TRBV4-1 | CASSQDRQGNDEQYF
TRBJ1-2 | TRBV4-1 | CASSQDRGGLNYGYTF